This TCR beta chain emerged from a study of response to subunit inactivated influenza vaccine. The study's findings and limits: New T cells are recruited in small numbers by each seasonal influenza vaccination, according to the authors' suggestion.

This clonotype was detected a few times. Its antigen is unidentified. Germline CDR1 and CDR2: SEHNR and FQNEAQ (reference sequence). With V trimmed by 5 bases and J by 1 base, 4 bases remained unmatched. CDR3 length equals 15 residues. One entry per CDR3 protein results from TCRdb running MiXCR on the RT-PCR reads. This sample has a few hundred thousand distinct CDR3 sequences, with 14% found just once. Sequenced here: PBMCs from blood, sampled approximately 12 days after vaccination. This chain connects TRBV7-9 to TRBJ1-1; 10 bases are shared with TRBD1. The sequence was obtained from a man in his fifties who received an inactivated influenza vaccine. DNA for the CDR3: TGTGCCAGCAGCCCGGACAGGGGGGCGAACACTGAAGCTTTCTTT. It translates to CASSPDRGANTEAFF.